This is a list of T cell receptor beta chains from one sample in a study of T cells after somatic rescue of genetic block. TCRdb's copy holds only in-frame clones and misses some; the assay was immunoSEQ multiplex PCR. The sample yields 110,000 or so clones, about 89% seen once. Sample: peripheral blood mononuclear cells (PBMCs). The receptors here all came from a young woman. Both conserved end residues are part of each CDR3. Each record gives: D gene, clone size, V gene, J gene, CDR3 protein, CDR3 DNA. D genes are given only for firm matches. The size field is filled for only some rows; it gives once, few, many or a size class.

>.|.|TRBV4-3|TRBJ2-3
CASSQEQADTQYF
TGCGCCAGCAGCCAAGAACAGGCTGATACGCAGTATTTT
>.|.|TRBV18|TRBJ1-2
CASRGSNSSGYGYTF
TGTGCCAGCCGAGGGTCGAACTCCTCAGGGTATGGCTACACCTTC
>.|.|TRBV18|TRBJ1-2
CASSPPDLGGYGYTF
TGTGCCAGCTCACCACCGGATCTAGGGGGCTATGGCTACACCTTC
>TRBD2|.|TRBV7-6|TRBJ2-1
CASSLLAGGQVRNEQFF
TGTGCCAGCAGCCTACTAGCGGGGGGGCAGGTGAGGAATGAGCAGTTCTTC
>TRBD2|.|TRBV9|TRBJ2-7
CASSVAVSGVGNYEQYF
TGTGCCAGCAGCGTAGCTGTGAGCGGGGTGGGGAACTACGAGCAGTACTTC
>TRBD1|.|TRBV19|TRBJ2-7
CASSISDRGRYEQYF
TGTGCCAGTAGTATCTCGGACAGGGGTAGGTACGAGCAGTACTTC
>.|.|TRBV30|TRBJ1-4
CAWSLARNEKLFF
TGTGCCTGGAGTTTGGCCAGGAATGAAAAACTGTTTTTT
>.|few|TRBV29-1|TRBJ1-2
CSVDMDQGIGYTF
TGCAGCGTTGATATGGACCAGGGTATCGGCTACACCTTC
>.|.|TRBV5-1|TRBJ2-7
CASSWTAGSYEQYF
TGCGCCAGCAGCTGGACAGCAGGATCCTACGAGCAGTACTTC
>.|once|TRBV4-1|TRBJ2-1
CASSQAYNEQFF
TGCGCCAGCAGCCAAGCTTACAATGAGCAGTTCTTC
>.|.|TRBV7-2|TRBJ2-1
CASSLGGRGALNEQFF
TGTGCCAGCAGCTTAGGGGGGCGGGGTGCTCTCAATGAGCAGTTCTTC
>TRBD1|once|TRBV7-7|TRBJ2-5
CASSRTGLRETQYF
TGTGCCAGCAGCCGGACAGGGCTACGAGAGACCCAGTACTTC
>.|.|TRBV4-3|TRBJ1-3
CASSQVLGAGNTIYF
TGCGCCAGCAGCCAAGTACTGGGAGCGGGAAACACCATATATTTT
>TRBD2|.|TRBV2|TRBJ2-3
CASSAGGVATDTQYF
TGTGCCAGCAGTGCCGGGGGGGTTGCCACAGATACGCAGTATTTT
>.|.|TRBV9|TRBJ1-3
CASSGNRMISGNTIYF
TGTGCCAGCAGCGGCAACAGAATGATCTCTGGAAACACCATATATTTT
>.|.|TRBV4-1|TRBJ1-1
CASSQNTGRAWEAFF
TGCGCCAGCAGCCAAAACACTGGACGGGCTTGGGAAGCTTTCTTT
>.|.|TRBV4-3|TRBJ2-6
CASSQDWGAGANVLTF
TGCGCCAGCAGCCAAGATTGGGGGGCTGGGGCCAACGTCCTGACTTTC
>.|.|TRBV10-3|TRBJ1-1
CAISESSARRGRAFF
TGTGCCATCAGTGAGTCGTCGGCACGGCGAGGGCGAGCTTTCTTT
>.|few|TRBV4-2|TRBJ2-2
CASSQGQGGTGELFF
TGTGCCAGCAGCCAAGGACAGGGAGGAACCGGGGAGCTGTTTTTT
>.|.|TRBV28|TRBJ2-7
CASSLRGFTYEQYF
TGTGCCAGCAGTTTGAGGGGGTTTACCTACGAGCAGTACTTC